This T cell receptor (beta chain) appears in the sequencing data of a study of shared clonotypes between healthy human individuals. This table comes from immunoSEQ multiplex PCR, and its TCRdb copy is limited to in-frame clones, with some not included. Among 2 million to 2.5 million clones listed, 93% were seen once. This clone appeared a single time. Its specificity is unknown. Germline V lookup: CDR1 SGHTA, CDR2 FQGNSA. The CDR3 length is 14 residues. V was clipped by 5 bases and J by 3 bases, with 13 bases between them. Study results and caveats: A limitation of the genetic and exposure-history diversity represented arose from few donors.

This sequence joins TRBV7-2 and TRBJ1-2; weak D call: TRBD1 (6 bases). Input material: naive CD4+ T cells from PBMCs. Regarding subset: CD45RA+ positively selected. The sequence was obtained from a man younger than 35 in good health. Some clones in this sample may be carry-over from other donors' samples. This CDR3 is CASSQREGDYGYTF. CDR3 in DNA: TGTGCCAGCAGCCAAAGAGAGGGGGACTATGGCTACACCTTC.